These 29 T cell receptor beta chains share one sample of origin, sequenced in a study of blood T cell repertoires in COVID-19. The table came from immunoSEQ multiplex PCR; TCRdb's copy has only in-frame clones and leaves some out. This repertoire shows roughly 300,000 clones, approximately 91% found once; its top ten account for about 2%. The sequencing sample was made of PBMCs or T cells enriched from blood (not recorded which). These receptors were collected from a woman between 40 and 50 years old with acute COVID-19.

V and J are TRBV19 and TRBJ2-1, with 10 bases fitting TRBD2. The CDR3 runs 14 residues. Trimming took 6 bases from V and 6 from J; bases not matched to a gene: 5. Per germline, CDR1 LNHDA and CDR2 SQIVND (reference sequence). The CDR3 region has the DNA TGTGCCAGTAGAGTACTAGCGGGATCCAATGAGCAGTTCTTC. It codes for CASRVLAGSNEQFF.

This chain joins TRBV23-1 and TRBJ1-1; 7 bases are shared with TRBD1. TRBV23-1 is classed as an ORF, of uncertain function. CDR3 size: 11 residues. V dropped 11 bases and J dropped 6; count of bases not matched to a gene: 6. The CDR3 DNA sequence: TGCGCCCCAATAGGGGGCCCTGAAGCTTTCTTT. It encodes CAPIGGPEAFF.

This clone was counted once. J is TRBJ2-7 and V is TRBV7-9, with unresolved D. The V end lost 6 bases, the J end lost 4 bases, and 10 bases lay between the germline ends. CDR1 is SEHNR, CDR2 FQNEAQ, per germline (reference sequence). The CDR3 has 12 residues. The CDR3 reads CASSTGFYEQYF. CDR3 in DNA: TGTGCCAGCAGTACCGGTTTTTACGAGCAGTACTTC.

This clone was observed once. The V gene is TRBV7-6, the J gene TRBJ1-2, with 7 bases aligning to TRBD1. After removal of 4 bases from V and 8 bases from J, the junction contained 7 bases not matched to a gene. The CDR3 extends over 13 amino acids. CDR1 is SGHVS, CDR2 FNYEAQ, per germline. CDR3 sequence reads: CASSSRQGRGYTF. The CDR3 region has the DNA TGTGCCAGCAGCTCCCGACAGGGACGGGGCTACACCTTC. The full variable domain, rest sourced from reference TRBV7-6 and TRBJ1-2, is GAGVSQSPRYKVTKRGQDVALRCDPISGHVSLYWYRQALGQGPEFLTYFNYEAQQDKSGLPNDRFSAERPEGSISTLTIQRTEQRDSAMYRCASSSRQGRGYTFGSGTRLTVV.

The gene calls are TRBV28 and TRBJ1-5; D remains ambiguous. V dropped 0 bases and J dropped 7 bases, with 10 bases sitting between them. Germline values: CDR1 MDHEN, CDR2 SYDVKM. This CDR3 has 14 residues. This CDR3 is CASSLWQALQPQHF. The CDR3 nucleotides read TGTGCCAGCAGTTTATGGCAGGCCCTACAGCCCCAGCATTTT.

This chain connects TRBV5-8 to TRBJ1-3; D unclear. The CDR3 totals 15 residues. The germline CDR1 and CDR2 sequences are SGHTS and YDEGEE. Deletions cut 0 bases from V and 0 bases from J, with 7 bases between. This CDR3 reads CASSLVVHSGNTIYF. DNA of the CDR3: TGTGCCAGCAGCTTGGTTGTACACTCTGGAAACACCATATATTTT.

V usage is TRBV7-2 and J usage is TRBJ2-5, with D possibly matching TRBD2 (6 bases). V was clipped by 5 bases and J by 1 base, with 14 bases between them. The CDR3 runs to 15 residues. Germline-derived CDR1 and CDR2 are SGHTA and FQGNSA. CDR3 sequence reads: CASSRPSSVQETQYF. In DNA, the CDR3 is TGTGCCAGCAGCAGACCCTCTAGCGTCCAAGAGACCCAGTACTTC.

The chain employs TRBV7-2 and TRBJ2-7; 8 bases agree with TRBD2. In germline, CDR1 is SGHTA, CDR2 FQGNSA. The trim removed 0 bases at V and 3 bases at J, leaving 4 bases unmatched. This CDR3 is 15 amino acids long. In DNA form, the CDR3 reads TGTGCCAGCAGCTTAGCCGGGACTAGTGACTACGAGCAGTACTTC. It yields the protein CASSLAGTSDYEQYF.

This chain connects TRBV29-1 to TRBJ2-1; perhaps TRBD1 as D (5 bases). Germline V CDR1 and CDR2: SQVTM, ANQGSEA. The CDR3 is 13 amino acids. Trimming shortened V by 4 bases and J by 8 bases, and 15 bases separated the two germline ends. The CDR3 coding sequence is TGCAGCGTTGCCGGCACTGCCAGGGATGAGCAGTTCTTC. Its translation: CSVAGTARDEQFF.

This chain joins TRBV18 and TRBJ2-2; D uncertain. The CDR3 has 13 amino acids. V was shortened by 8 bases and J by 5 bases, with 12 bases between the two germline ends. Germline CDR1 KGHSH, CDR2 LQKENI. The CDR3 region is CASLIDMTGELFF. DNA for the CDR3: TGTGCCAGCCTCATAGACATGACCGGGGAGCTGTTTTTT. The full variable domain, with the rest looked up from reference TRBV18 and TRBJ2-2, is NAGVMQNPRHLVRRRGQEARLRCSPMKGHSHVYWYRQLPEEGLKFMVYLQKENIIDESGMPKERFSAEFPKEGPSILRIQQVVRGDSAAYFCASLIDMTGELFFGEGSRLTVL.

The chain combines TRBV12-3 or TRBV12-4 with TRBJ1-4, with 9 bases matching TRBD1. The CDR3 spans 11 residues. V dropped 3 bases and J dropped 15; count of bases not matched to a gene: 2. This CDR3 reads CASSLGQGLFF. The CDR3 DNA follows: TGTGCCAGCAGTTTGGGACAGGGCTTGTTTTTT.

The rearrangement uses TRBV6-2 or TRBV6-3 and TRBJ2-5; 7 bases agree with TRBD1. Losses at the gene ends were 4 bases for V and 0 bases for J; bases not matched to a gene: 5. CDR3 length: 15 amino acids. Looked up from germline, CDR1 is MNHEY and CDR2 is SVGEGT. CDR3 bases: TGTGCCAGCAGTTCCGGGACAGCTAACCAAGAGACCCAGTACTTC. It yields the protein CASSSGTANQETQYF.

The chain couples TRBV7-8 to TRBJ2-1; 8 bases fit TRBD2. Looked up from germline, CDR1 is SGHVS and CDR2 is FQNEAQ. V dropped 1 base and J dropped 6; count of bases not matched to a gene: 2. The CDR3 loop spans 14 amino acids. CDR3 DNA: TGTGCCAGCAGCTTAGGTCTAGCGGGCAATGAGCAGTTCTTC. Translation: CASSLGLAGNEQFF.

The CDR3 DNA sequence: TGTGCCAGCAGTTTAGCGGGGGTTGGTGAAAAACTGTTTTTT. Amino acid sequence: CASSLAGVGEKLFF. This chain joins TRBV27 and TRBJ1-4, with D perhaps TRBD1 (5 bases). V shed 2 bases and J shed 7 bases, with 11 bases lying between them. The germline V gene has CDR1 MNHEY and CDR2 SMNVEV (reference sequence). There are 14 residues in the CDR3.

This clone was picked up one time. The chain employs TRBV5-4 and TRBJ2-3, with D possibly matching TRBD2 (5 bases). Germline V gene data show CDR1 as SGHNT and CDR2 as YYREEE (reference sequence). The CDR3 extends over 14 amino acids. With 2 bases removed from V and 1 base from J, the gap between germline ends came to 8 bases. The CDR3 region is CASSFQLGTDTQYF. DNA of the CDR3: TGTGCCAGCAGCTTCCAACTAGGCACAGATACGCAGTATTTT. Drawing the rest from reference TRBV5-4 and TRBJ2-3, the complete variable domain is ETGVTQSPTHLIKTRGQQVTLRCSSQSGHNTVSWYQQALGQGPQFIFQYYREEENGRGNFPPRFSGLQFPNYSSELNVNALELDDSALYLCASSFQLGTDTQYFGPGTRLTVL.

V usage is TRBV7-2 and J usage is TRBJ2-5; 12 nucleotides match TRBD2. With V trimmed by 1 base and J by 4 bases, 7 bases remained unmatched. The germline gives CDR1 SGHTA, CDR2 FQGNSA. This CDR3 contains 17 residues. The CDR3, as DNA: TGTGCCAGCAGCTTAGGGACTAGCGGGATAGTTAGAGAGACCCAGTACTTC. Translation gives CASSLGTSGIVRETQYF.

The gene calls are TRBV3-1 (or the pseudogene TRBV3-2) and TRBJ2-1; 7 bases align to TRBD1. The CDR3 sequence is 16 residues long. The germline V gene encodes CDR1 LGHDT and CDR2 YNNKEL (reference sequence). V shed 2 bases and J 7 bases; nucleotides not matched to a gene: 11. CDR3 protein: CASSQLLETGQNEQFF. The CDR3 DNA reads TGTGCCAGCAGCCAACTCCTCGAGACAGGGCAGAATGAGCAGTTCTTC.

The genes are TRBV7-9 and TRBJ2-3; D is possibly TRBD1 (6 bases). Germline values: CDR1 SEHNR, CDR2 FQNEAQ (reference sequence). Trimming left V 6 bases short and J 6 bases short, with 13 bases between. This CDR3 region has 13 residues. In DNA form, the CDR3 reads TGTGCCAGCAGGCTACAGGGTACGGATACGCAGTATTTT. Protein: CASRLQGTDTQYF.

The chain links TRBV2 to TRBJ2-1, with TRBD1 matching over 9 bases. V was clipped by 6 bases and J by 6 bases; unmatched bases: 12. This CDR3 is built from 16 residues. Germline V CDR1 and CDR2: SNHLY, FYNNEI. The CDR3 here is CASRPTTGGALNEQFF. In DNA, the CDR3 is TGTGCCAGCAGGCCTACTACAGGGGGCGCGCTCAATGAGCAGTTCTTC.

This clone was recorded a few times. The chain's CDR3 is CASTPRRFRGNQPQHF. Written as DNA, the CDR3 is TGTGCCAGCACCCCCCGTAGATTCCGGGGCAATCAGCCCCAGCATTTT. This chain links TRBV28 with TRBJ1-5; D is undetermined. In germline, CDR1 is MDHEN, CDR2 SYDVKM. The CDR3 extends over 16 amino acids. The germline V and J ends were trimmed by 7 bases and 2 bases, with 18 bases remaining between them.

V gene TRBV4-1 combines with J gene TRBJ2-7; D remains unclear. CDR3 size: 16 residues. Per the germline V gene, CDR1 is MGHRA and CDR2 is YSYEKL. Deletions cut 3 bases from V and 3 bases from J, with 18 bases between. The CDR3 DNA is TGCGCCAGCAGCCACGACGGGTCGCCCTCTGTCTACGAGCAGTACTTC. It yields the protein CASSHDGSPSVYEQYF.

The rearrangement links TRBV7-3 to TRBJ2-2, with unresolved D. Trimming cost V 5 bases and J 7 bases, with 8 bases left between them. Germline V gene lookup returns CDR1 SGHTA and CDR2 FQGTGA. The CDR3 contains 12 residues. CDR3 protein: CASSPPSGELFF. The DNA of the CDR3 is TGTGCCAGCAGCCCCCCCAGCGGGGAGCTGTTTTTT.

This chain links TRBV28 with TRBJ1-1; 7 bases agree with TRBD1. Trimming took 5 bases from V and 0 from J; bases not matched to a gene: 6. Germline CDR1 MDHEN, CDR2 SYDVKM. This CDR3 is 15 amino acids long. The CDR3 coding sequence is TGTGCCAGCAGTCCCGCGACAGGGCTGAACACTGAAGCTTTCTTT. Encoded protein: CASSPATGLNTEAFF. Filled out from reference TRBV28 and TRBJ1-1, the complete variable domain reads DVKVTQSSRYLVKRTGEKVFLECVQDMDHENMFWYRQDPGLGLRLIYFSYDVKMKEKGDIPEGYSVSREKKERFSLILESASTNQTSMYLCASSPATGLNTEAFFGQGTRLTVV.

CDR3 loop: CASSFMTGTQYF. The CDR3 DNA sequence: TGTGCCAGCAGCTTTATGACGGGGACCCAGTACTTC. V and J are TRBV5-4 and TRBJ2-5; D gene uncertain. This CDR3 comprises 12 residues. The germline V and J ends were trimmed by 2 bases and 7 bases, with 9 bases remaining between them. Germline V gives CDR1 SGHNT, CDR2 YYREEE (reference sequence). The whole variable domain, remainder taken from reference TRBV5-4 and TRBJ2-5, is ETGVTQSPTHLIKTRGQQVTLRCSSQSGHNTVSWYQQALGQGPQFIFQYYREEENGRGNFPPRFSGLQFPNYSSELNVNALELDDSALYLCASSFMTGTQYFGPGTRLLVL.

The rearrangement joins TRBV28 to TRBJ2-7; possible D gene TRBD1, 6 bases. The V gene's germline CDR1 is MDHEN and CDR2 SYDVKM. The CDR3 has 13 amino acids. Trimming left V 4 bases short and J 2 bases short, with 9 bases between. The CDR3 coding sequence is TGTGCCAGCAGTTGGACAGTGGCCTACGAGCAGTACTTC. Translation: CASSWTVAYEQYF.

The V and J genes are TRBV27 and TRBJ1-6; a possible D gene is TRBD1 (5 bases). The germline gives CDR1 MNHEY, CDR2 SMNVEV (reference sequence). The CDR3 is made up of 14 amino acids. Trimming removed 5 bases from V and 10 bases from J, with 15 bases in between. The CDR3 DNA follows: TGTGCCAGCAGTGTCAGGGTGGATCGGTCACCCCTCCACTTT. Its protein is CASSVRVDRSPLHF.

The chain joins TRBV5-4 to TRBJ2-5; D is possibly TRBD2 (5 bases). The V end lost 4 bases, the J end lost 3 bases, and 10 bases lay between the germline ends. The CDR3 runs to 13 residues. Germline loops: CDR1 SGHNT, CDR2 YYREEE (reference sequence). This chain's CDR3 is CASSPPGEETQYF. CDR3 coding DNA: TGTGCCAGCAGCCCGCCCGGGGAAGAGACCCAGTACTTC.

The chain carries TRBV7-2 and TRBJ1-3; D perhaps matches TRBD1 (5 bases). V was cut by 4 bases and J by 3 bases, with 13 bases left in between. CDR3 length equals 15 residues. Germline V gene sequence: CDR1 SGHTA, CDR2 FQGNSA. The CDR3 region has the DNA TGTGCCAGCAGCTCAGGGCCAGGGAATGGAAACACCATATATTTT. It yields the protein CASSSGPGNGNTIYF.

This clone appeared once. This chain joins TRBV5-5 and TRBJ2-5; 7 nucleotides match TRBD2. Germline CDR1 reads SGHKS; CDR2 reads YYEKEE (reference sequence). CDR3 length equals 15 residues. V trimming: 4 bases; J trimming: 10 bases; junction bases outside the gene matches: 16. The CDR3 DNA is TGTGCCAGCAGCCTCTTTTCGGACACACGGGGGGACCAGTACTTC. Translating gives CASSLFSDTRGDQYF. The variable domain in full, with the rest retrieved from reference TRBV5-5 and TRBJ2-5, is DAGVTQSPTHLIKTRGQQVTLRCSPISGHKSVSWYQQVLGQGPQFIFQYYEKEERGRGNFPDRFSARQFPNYSSELNVNALLLGDSALYLCASSLFSDTRGDQYFGPGTRLLVL.